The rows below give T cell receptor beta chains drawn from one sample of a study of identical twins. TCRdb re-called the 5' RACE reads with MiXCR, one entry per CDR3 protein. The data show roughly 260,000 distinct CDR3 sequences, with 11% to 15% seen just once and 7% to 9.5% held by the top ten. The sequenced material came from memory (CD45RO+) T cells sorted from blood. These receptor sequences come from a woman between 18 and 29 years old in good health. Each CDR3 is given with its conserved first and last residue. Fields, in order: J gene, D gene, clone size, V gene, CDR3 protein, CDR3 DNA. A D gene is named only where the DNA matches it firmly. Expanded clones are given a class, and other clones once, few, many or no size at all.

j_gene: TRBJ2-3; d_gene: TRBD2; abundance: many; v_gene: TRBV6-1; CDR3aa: CASRPQLAGGNTDTQYF; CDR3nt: TGTGCCAGCAGGCCTCAACTAGCGGGGGGCAACACAGATACGCAGTATTTT
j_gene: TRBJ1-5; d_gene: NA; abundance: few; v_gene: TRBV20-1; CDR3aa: CSAGPGQPQHF; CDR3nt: TGCAGTGCCGGCCCAGGCCAGCCCCAGCATTTT
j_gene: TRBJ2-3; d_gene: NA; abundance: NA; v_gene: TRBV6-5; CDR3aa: CASSYVKSDTQYF; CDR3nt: TGTGCCAGCAGTTACGTAAAGTCAGATACGCAGTATTTT
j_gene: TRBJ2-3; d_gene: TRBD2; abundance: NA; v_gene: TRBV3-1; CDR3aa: CASSQTSGKQTQYF; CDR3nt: TGTGCCAGCAGCCAGACTAGCGGGAAGCAAACGCAGTATTTT
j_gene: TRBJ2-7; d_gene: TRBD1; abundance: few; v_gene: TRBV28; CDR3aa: CASSQTTGVLAYEQYF; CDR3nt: TGTGCCAGCAGTCAAACGACAGGGGTTTTAGCTTACGAGCAGTACTTC
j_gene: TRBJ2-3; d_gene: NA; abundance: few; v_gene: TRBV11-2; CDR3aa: CASSFTHWGATTDTQYF; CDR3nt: TGTGCCAGCAGTTTCACCCACTGGGGGGCTACCACAGATACGCAGTATTTT
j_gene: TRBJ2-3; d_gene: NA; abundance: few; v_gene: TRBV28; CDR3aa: CASISPGEGGDTQYF; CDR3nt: TGTGCCAGCATATCCCCAGGGGAGGGTGGAGATACGCAGTATTTT
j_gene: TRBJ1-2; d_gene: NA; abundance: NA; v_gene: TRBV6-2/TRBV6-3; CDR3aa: CASSYPPGRGAGGYTF; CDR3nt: TGTGCCAGCAGTTACCCCCCCGGTAGGGGGGCTGGTGGCTACACCTTC
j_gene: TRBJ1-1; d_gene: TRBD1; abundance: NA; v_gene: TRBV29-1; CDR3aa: CSVHRGELEAFF; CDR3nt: TGCAGCGTTCACAGGGGTGAACTCGAAGCTTTCTTT
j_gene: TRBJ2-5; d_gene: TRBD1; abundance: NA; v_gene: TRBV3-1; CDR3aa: CASSPNRGAGETQYF; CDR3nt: TGTGCCAGCAGCCCAAACAGGGGGGCGGGGGAGACCCAGTACTTC
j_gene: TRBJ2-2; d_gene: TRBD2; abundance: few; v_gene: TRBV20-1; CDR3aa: CSAALAGVLTGELFF; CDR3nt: TGCAGTGCTGCTCTAGCGGGAGTCCTCACCGGGGAGCTGTTTTTT
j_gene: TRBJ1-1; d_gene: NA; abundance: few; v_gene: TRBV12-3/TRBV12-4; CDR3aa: CASRDQVNTEAFF; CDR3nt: TGTGCCAGCAGGGACCAGGTGAACACTGAAGCTTTCTTT
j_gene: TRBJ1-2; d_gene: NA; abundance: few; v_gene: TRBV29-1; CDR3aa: CSVANRPANYGYTF; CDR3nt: TGCAGCGTTGCAAACAGGCCCGCTAACTATGGCTACACCTTC
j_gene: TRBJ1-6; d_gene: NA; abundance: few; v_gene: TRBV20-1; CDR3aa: CSALGGGSPLHF; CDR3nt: TGCAGTGCCCTCGGGGGGGGTTCACCCCTCCACTTT
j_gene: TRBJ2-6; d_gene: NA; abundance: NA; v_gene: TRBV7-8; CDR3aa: CASRASAWASGANVLTF; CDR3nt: TGTGCCAGCAGGGCTTCAGCTTGGGCGTCTGGGGCCAACGTCCTGACTTTC
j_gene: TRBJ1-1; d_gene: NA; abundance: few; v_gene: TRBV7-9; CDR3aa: CASSLGHSGDEAFF; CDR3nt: TGTGCCAGCAGCCTGGGACACTCTGGCGATGAAGCTTTCTTT
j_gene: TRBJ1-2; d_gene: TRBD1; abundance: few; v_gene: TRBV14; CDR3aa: CASSLVTGANYGYTF; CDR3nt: TGTGCCAGCAGCCTCGTAACAGGGGCTAACTATGGCTACACCTTC
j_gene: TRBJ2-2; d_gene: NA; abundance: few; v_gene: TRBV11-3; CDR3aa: CASSSPEDTTPYYTGELFF; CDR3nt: TGTGCCAGCAGCTCACCGGAGGACACCACACCATACTACACCGGGGAGCTGTTTTTT
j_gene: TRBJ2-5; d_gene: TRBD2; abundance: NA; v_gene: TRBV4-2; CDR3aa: CASSQGGGGTMAETQYF; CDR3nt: TGTGCCAGCAGCCAAGGTGGGGGGGGTACGATGGCAGAGACCCAGTACTTC
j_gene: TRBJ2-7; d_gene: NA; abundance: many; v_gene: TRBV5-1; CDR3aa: CASSSDTGRVGQYF; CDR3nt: TGCGCCAGCAGCTCAGACACGGGAAGGGTCGGGCAGTACTTC
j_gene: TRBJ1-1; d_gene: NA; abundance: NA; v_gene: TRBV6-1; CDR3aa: CASRPPGETEAFF; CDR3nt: TGTGCCAGCAGGCCCCCCGGGGAGACTGAAGCTTTCTTT
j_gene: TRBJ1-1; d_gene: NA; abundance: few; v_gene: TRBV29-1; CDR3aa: CSARGLGVNTEAFF; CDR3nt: TGCAGCGCCCGGGGGCTCGGTGTGAACACTGAAGCTTTCTTT
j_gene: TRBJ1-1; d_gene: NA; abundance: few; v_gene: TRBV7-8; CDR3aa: CASSLVGTAVNTEAFF; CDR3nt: TGTGCCAGCAGCTTAGTCGGAACGGCGGTGAACACTGAAGCTTTCTTT
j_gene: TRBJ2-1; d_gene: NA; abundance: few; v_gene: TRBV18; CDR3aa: CASSPRASEYNEQFF; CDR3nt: TGTGCCAGCTCACCTAGGGCTAGCGAATACAATGAGCAGTTCTTC
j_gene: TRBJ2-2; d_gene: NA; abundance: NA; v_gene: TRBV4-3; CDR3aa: CASSQDRATSNTGELFF; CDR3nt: TGCGCCAGCAGCCAAGATCGGGCTACCTCGAACACCGGGGAGCTGTTTTTT
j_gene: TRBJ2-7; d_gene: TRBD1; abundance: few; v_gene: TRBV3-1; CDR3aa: CASSPSPGQASYEQYF; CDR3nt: TGTGCCAGCAGCCCATCTCCGGGACAGGCGTCCTACGAGCAGTACTTC
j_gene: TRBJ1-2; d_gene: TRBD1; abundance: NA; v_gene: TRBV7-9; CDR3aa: CASSPSTGGGYGYTF; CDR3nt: TGTGCCAGCAGCCCTTCGACAGGGGGCGGCTATGGCTACACCTTC
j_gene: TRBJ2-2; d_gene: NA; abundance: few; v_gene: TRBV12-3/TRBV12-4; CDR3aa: CASRIRGGSNTGELFF; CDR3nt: TGTGCCAGCAGGATTCGGGGAGGTTCGAACACCGGGGAGCTGTTTTTT
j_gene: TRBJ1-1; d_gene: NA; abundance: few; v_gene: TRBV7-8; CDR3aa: CASSPGTMNTEAFF; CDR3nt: TGTGCCAGCAGCCCAGGGACTATGAACACTGAAGCTTTCTTT
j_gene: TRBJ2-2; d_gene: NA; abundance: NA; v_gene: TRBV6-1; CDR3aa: CAIRDFRDGELFF; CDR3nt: TGTGCCATCCGCGATTTCAGGGACGGGGAGCTGTTTTTT
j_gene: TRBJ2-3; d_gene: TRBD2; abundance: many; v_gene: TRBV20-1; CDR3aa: CSAGLAGSTDTQYF; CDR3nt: TGCAGTGCTGGACTAGCGGGGTCCACAGATACGCAGTATTTT
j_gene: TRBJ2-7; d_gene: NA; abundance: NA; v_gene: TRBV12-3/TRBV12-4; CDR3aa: CASSFIRGSYEQYF; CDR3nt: TGTGCCAGCAGTTTCATCAGGGGTTCCTACGAGCAGTACTTC
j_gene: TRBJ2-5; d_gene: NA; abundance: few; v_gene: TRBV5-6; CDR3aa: CASSLELKETQYF; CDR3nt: TGTGCCAGCAGCTTGGAATTAAAAGAGACCCAGTACTTC
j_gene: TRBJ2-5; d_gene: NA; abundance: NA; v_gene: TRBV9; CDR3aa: CASSVAGSLSETQYF; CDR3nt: TGTGCCAGCAGCGTAGCCGGGAGTCTCTCGGAGACCCAGTACTTC
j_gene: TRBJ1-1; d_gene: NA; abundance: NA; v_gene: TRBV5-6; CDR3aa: CASSLWGAEGTEAFF; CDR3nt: TGTGCCAGCAGCTTGTGGGGGGCTGAGGGCACTGAAGCTTTCTTT
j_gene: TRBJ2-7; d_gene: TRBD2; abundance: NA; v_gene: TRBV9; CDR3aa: CASSFRSGGAYEQYF; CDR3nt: TGTGCCAGCAGCTTCCGCTCGGGGGGGGCCTACGAGCAGTACTTC
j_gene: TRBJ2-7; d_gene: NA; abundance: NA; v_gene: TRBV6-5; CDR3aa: CASSYSGIEQYF; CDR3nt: TGTGCCAGCAGTTACTCAGGGATTGAGCAGTACTTC
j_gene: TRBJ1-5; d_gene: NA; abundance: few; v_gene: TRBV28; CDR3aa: CASSLPGGDTLNQPQHF; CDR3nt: TGTGCCAGCAGTTTGCCCGGCGGGGACACCCTCAATCAGCCCCAGCATTTT
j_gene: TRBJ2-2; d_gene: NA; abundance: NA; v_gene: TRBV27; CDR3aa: CASSSYRGGSPGELFF; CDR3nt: TGTGCCAGCAGTTCCTACAGGGGAGGTAGCCCCGGGGAGCTGTTTTTT
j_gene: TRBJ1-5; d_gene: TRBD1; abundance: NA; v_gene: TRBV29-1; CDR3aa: CSVVTGNSNQPQHF; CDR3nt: TGCAGCGTTGTGACAGGGAATAGCAATCAGCCCCAGCATTTT
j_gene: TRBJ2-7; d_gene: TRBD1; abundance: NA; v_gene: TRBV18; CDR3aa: CASSPPTGVGEQYF; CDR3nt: TGTGCCAGCTCACCCCCGACAGGGGTGGGGGAGCAGTACTTC
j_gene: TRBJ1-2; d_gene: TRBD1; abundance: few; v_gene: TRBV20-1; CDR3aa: CSARMEGAIGYGYTF; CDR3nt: TGCAGTGCTAGAATGGAGGGGGCAATTGGCTATGGCTACACCTTC
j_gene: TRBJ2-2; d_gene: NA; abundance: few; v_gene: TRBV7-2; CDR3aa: CASSLEVQANTGELFF; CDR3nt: TGTGCCAGCAGCTTAGAGGTACAGGCGAACACCGGGGAGCTGTTTTTT
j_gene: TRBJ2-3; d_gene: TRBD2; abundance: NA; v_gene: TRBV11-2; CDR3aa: CASSFLTSGVDTQYF; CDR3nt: TGTGCCAGCAGCTTTTTGACTAGCGGGGTTGATACGCAGTATTTT
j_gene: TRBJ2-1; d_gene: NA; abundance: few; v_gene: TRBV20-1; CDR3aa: CSAGDLRAYNEQFF; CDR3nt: TGCAGTGCTGGGGACCTGAGAGCTTACAATGAGCAGTTCTTC
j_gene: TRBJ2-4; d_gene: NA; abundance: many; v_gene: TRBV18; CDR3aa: CASSPSGRTKNIQYF; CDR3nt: TGTGCCAGCTCACCATCTGGGAGGACCAAAAACATTCAGTACTTC
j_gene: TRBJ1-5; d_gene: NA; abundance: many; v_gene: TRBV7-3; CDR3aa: CASSQSSGQPQHF; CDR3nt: TGTGCCAGCAGCCAATCCTCAGGACAGCCCCAGCATTTT
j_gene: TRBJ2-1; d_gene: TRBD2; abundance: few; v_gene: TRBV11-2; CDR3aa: CASSLGGRLAGVVDEQFF; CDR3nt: TGTGCCAGCAGCTTAGGCGGAAGACTAGCGGGAGTAGTAGATGAGCAGTTCTTC
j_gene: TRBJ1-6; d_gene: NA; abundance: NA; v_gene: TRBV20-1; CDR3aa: CSASLQLHNSPLHF; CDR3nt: TGCAGTGCTAGCTTGCAGTTACATAATTCACCCCTCCACTTT
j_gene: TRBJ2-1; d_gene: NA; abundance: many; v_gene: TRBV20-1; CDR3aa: CSARDLADTEQFF; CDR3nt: TGCAGTGCTAGAGATCTGGCGGATACTGAGCAGTTCTTC
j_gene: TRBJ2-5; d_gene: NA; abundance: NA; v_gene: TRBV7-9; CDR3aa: CASSLNQGWETQYF; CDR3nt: TGTGCCAGCAGCTTAAACCAGGGTTGGGAGACCCAGTACTTC
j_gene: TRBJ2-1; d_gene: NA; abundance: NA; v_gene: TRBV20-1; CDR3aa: CSARDPPTSGSYNEQFF; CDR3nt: TGCAGTGCTAGAGACCCCCCTACGAGCGGATCCTACAATGAGCAGTTCTTC
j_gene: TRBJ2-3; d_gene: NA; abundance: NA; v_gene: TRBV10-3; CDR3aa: CATVQDTNTDTQYF; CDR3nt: TGTGCCACCGTCCAGGACACCAACACAGATACGCAGTATTTT
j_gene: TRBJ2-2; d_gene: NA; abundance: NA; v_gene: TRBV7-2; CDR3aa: CASSLQGVGTGELFF; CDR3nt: TGTGCCAGCAGCTTACAGGGAGTCGGAACCGGGGAGCTGTTTTTT
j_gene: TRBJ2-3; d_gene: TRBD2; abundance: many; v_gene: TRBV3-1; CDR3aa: CASSQPGLAGGTDTQYF; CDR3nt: TGTGCCAGCAGCCAACCTGGACTAGCGGGGGGCACAGATACGCAGTATTTT